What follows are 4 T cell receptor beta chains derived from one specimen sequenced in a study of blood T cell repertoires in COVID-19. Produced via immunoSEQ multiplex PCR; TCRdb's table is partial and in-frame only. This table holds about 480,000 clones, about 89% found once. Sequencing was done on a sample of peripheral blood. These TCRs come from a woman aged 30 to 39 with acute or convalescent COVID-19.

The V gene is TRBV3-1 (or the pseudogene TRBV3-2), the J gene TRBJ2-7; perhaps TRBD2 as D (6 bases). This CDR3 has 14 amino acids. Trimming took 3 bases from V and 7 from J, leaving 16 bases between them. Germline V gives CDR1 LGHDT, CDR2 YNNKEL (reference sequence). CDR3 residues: CASSQEMGLGEQYF. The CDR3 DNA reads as TGTGCCAGCAGCCAGGAGATGGGACTTGGGGAGCAGTACTTC.

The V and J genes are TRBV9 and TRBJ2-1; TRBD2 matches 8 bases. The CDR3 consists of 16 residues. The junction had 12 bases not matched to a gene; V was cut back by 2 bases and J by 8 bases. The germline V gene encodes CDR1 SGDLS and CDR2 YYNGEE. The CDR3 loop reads CASSVFDIRGGDEQFF. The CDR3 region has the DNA TGTGCCAGCAGCGTCTTCGATATTCGGGGGGGTGATGAGCAGTTCTTC.

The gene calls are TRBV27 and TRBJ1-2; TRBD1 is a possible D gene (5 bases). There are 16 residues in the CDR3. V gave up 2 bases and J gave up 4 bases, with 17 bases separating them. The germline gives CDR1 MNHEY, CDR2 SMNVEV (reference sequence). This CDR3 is CASSLQAAGSAYGYTF. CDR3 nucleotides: TGTGCCAGCAGTTTACAGGCGGCAGGGTCCGCCTATGGCTACACCTTC.

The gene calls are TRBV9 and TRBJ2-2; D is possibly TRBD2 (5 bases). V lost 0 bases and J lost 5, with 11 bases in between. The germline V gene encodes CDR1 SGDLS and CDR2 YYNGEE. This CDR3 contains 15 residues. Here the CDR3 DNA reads TGTGCCAGCAGCGTAGTTTCGAGCGGTACCGGGGAGCTGTTTTTT. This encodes CASSVVSSGTGELFF.